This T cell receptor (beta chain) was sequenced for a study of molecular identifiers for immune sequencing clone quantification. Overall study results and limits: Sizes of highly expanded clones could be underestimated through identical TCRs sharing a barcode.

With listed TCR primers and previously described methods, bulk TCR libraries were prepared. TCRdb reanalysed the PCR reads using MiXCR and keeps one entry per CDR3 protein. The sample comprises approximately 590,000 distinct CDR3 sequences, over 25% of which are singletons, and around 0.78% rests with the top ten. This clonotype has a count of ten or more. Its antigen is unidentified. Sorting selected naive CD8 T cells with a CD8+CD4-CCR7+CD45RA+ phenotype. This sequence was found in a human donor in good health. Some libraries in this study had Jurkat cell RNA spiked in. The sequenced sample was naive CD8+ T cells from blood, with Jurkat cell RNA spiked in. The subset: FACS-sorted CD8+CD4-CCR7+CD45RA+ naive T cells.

The CDR3 region has the DNA TGCAGTGCTAGAGAGCCCAACAGGGGTCCCTACGAGCAGTACTTC. This encodes CSAREPNRGPYEQYF. V usage is TRBV20-1 and J usage is TRBJ2-7; 7 bases align to TRBD1. Germline trimming cut 0 bases from V and 2 bases from J; bases unmatched to any gene: 7. Germline CDR1 reads DFQATT; CDR2 reads SNEGSKA (reference sequence). The CDR3 consists of 15 residues.